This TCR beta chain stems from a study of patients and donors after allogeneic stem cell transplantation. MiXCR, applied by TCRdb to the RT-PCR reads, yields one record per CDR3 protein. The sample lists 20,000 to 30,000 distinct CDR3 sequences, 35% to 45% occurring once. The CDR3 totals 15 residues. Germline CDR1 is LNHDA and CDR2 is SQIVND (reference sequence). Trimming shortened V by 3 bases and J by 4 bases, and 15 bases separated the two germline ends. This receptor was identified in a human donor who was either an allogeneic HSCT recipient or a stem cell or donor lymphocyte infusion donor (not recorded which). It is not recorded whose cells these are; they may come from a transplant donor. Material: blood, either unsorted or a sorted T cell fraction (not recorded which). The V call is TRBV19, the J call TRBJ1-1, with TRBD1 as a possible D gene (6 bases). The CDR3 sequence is CASSIFGGESTEAFF. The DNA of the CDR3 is TGTGCCAGTAGTATTTTCGGGGGCGAGAGCACTGAAGCTTTCTTT.